This TCR beta chain comes out of a study of T-cell reconstitution after alpha-beta-depleted transplantation in children. This clonotype was seen at least ten times. Its cognate antigen is unknown. The study's findings and limits: It was newly produced T cells that mostly accounted for T-cell counts and diversity one year after transplant. Reports say that about two months after transplant, the alpha-beta T cells came out of several hundred graft clones that had expanded. Several patients had high TCRbeta diversity at day 60; it came from surviving recipient T cells and thymic progenitors.

Construction of the TCRbeta library involved unique molecular identifiers. Via MiXCR, TCRdb re-called the PCR reads, giving one row per CDR3 protein. This table has approximately 500,000 distinct CDR3 sequences, about 11% appearing once. V was pared by 0 bases and J by 4 bases, with 9 bases between. The CDR3 is 14 amino acids. The V gene's germline CDR1 is LGHDT and CDR2 YNNKEL (reference sequence). The chain carries TRBV3-1 and TRBJ1-2, with D possibly matching TRBD1 (5 bases). Material: PBMCs, obtained before TCRalphabeta/CD19-depleted stem cell transplant. The receptor was isolated from a child aged 2-15 years with inherited bone marrow failure, due to receive a stem cell transplant. CDR3 residues: CASSQEGTGYGYTF. CDR3 DNA: TGTGCCAGCAGCCAAGAGGGGACGGGCTATGGCTACACCTTC.